These 14 T cell receptor beta chains originate from one sample sequenced in a study of blood T cell repertoires in COVID-19. Using immunoSEQ multiplex PCR, the repertoire was profiled, and TCRdb retains in-frame clones only, with some absent. This table has a few hundred thousand clones, roughly 88% appearing once. Sequenced input: PBMCs or T cells enriched from blood (not recorded which). These receptors were obtained from a man between 18 and 29 years old who had recovered from COVID-19.

This rearrangement joins TRBV7-2 to TRBJ1-5; no firm D call. The CDR3 is 14 residues long. V dropped 6 bases and J dropped 3 bases, with 12 bases sitting between them. CDR1 and CDR2 from the germline V gene are SGHTA and FQGNSA. The CDR3 bases are TGTGCCAGCAGTAATACAGATTTCAATCAGCCCCAGCATTTT. It codes for CASSNTDFNQPQHF.

The chain employs TRBV29-1 and TRBJ1-1; D is perhaps TRBD1 (6 bases). Germline V lookup: CDR1 SQVTM, CDR2 ANQGSEA. Trimming left V 7 bases short and J 1 base short, with 10 bases between. The CDR3 has 12 amino acids. The CDR3 region is CSGGGSNTEAFF. In DNA, the CDR3 is TGCAGCGGAGGGGGATCGAACACTGAAGCTTTCTTT. The full variable domain, rest sourced from reference TRBV29-1 and TRBJ1-1, is SAVISQKPSRDICQRGTSLTIQCQVDSQVTMMFWYRQQPGQSLTLIATANQGSEATYESGFVIDKFPISRPNLTFSTLTVSNMSPEDSSIYLCSGGGSNTEAFFGQGTRLTVV.

The chain combines TRBV29-1 with TRBJ1-1; weak D call: TRBD1 (5 bases). Per the germline V gene, CDR1 is SQVTM and CDR2 is ANQGSEA. The germline V and J ends were trimmed by 4 bases and 5 bases, with 20 bases remaining between them. CDR3 length equals 15 residues. CDR3 residues: CSVVGGFHFGTEAFF. The CDR3 region has the DNA TGCAGCGTTGTTGGGGGGTTTCATTTCGGAACTGAAGCTTTCTTT.

V is TRBV9 and J is TRBJ1-2; tentatively, D is TRBD1 (6 bases). The germline V gene encodes CDR1 SGDLS and CDR2 YYNGEE. V lost 7 bases and J 3 bases, leaving 22 bases between the germline ends. This CDR3 spans 16 amino acids. DNA of the CDR3: TGTGCCAGCGGGCCCCAACCCCTCCCAGGGGACTATGGCTACACCTTC. Its translation: CASGPQPLPGDYGYTF.

The genes are TRBV7-5 and TRBJ1-5. TRBV7-5 is noted as a pseudogene. This CDR3 spans 17 amino acids. The CDR3 region has the DNA TGTGTCAGAAGCTTAGCGGCGGGGGGCCGGGGCAATCAGCCCCAGCATTTT. Encoded protein: CVRSLAAGGRGNQPQHF.

The rearrangement uses TRBV10-3 and TRBJ1-5; 7 nucleotides align to TRBD1. Trimming removed 8 bases from V and 1 base from J; junction bases left unmatched: 2. This CDR3 spans 13 amino acids. Germline CDR1 reads ENHRY; CDR2 reads SYGVKD. The CDR3, as DNA: TGTGCCATCCAGGGGGACAGCAATCAGCCCCAGCATTTT. It is translated as CAIQGDSNQPQHF.

For the CDR3, the DNA is TGTGCCATATCGGGACAGGGGAACTTCGGGACCCAGTACTTC. The encoded protein is CAISGQGNFGTQYF. The genes are TRBV10-3 and TRBJ2-5, with 10 bases that match TRBD1. The CDR3 is made up of 14 amino acids. Germline assignment: CDR1 ENHRY and CDR2 SYGVKD. The J segment lost 7 bases and the V segment lost 9 bases, leaving 11 bases of the junction unmatched.

The chain couples TRBV2 to TRBJ2-1; 7 nucleotides line up with TRBD2. The CDR3 loop spans 12 amino acids. J was trimmed by 15 bases and V by 8 bases; bases with no gene match: 13. The germline V gene has CDR1 SNHLY and CDR2 FYNNEI. CDR3 amino acids: CASLALVGGAFF. CDR3 DNA: TGTGCCAGCCTAGCACTAGTGGGAGGGGCGTTCTTC.

V and J are TRBV11-3 and TRBJ2-4; D call uncertain. The CDR3 consists of 16 residues. Trimming removed 1 base from V and 2 bases from J, with 12 bases in between. Germline CDR1 reads SGHNT; CDR2 reads YENEEA. This CDR3 reads CASSLASGSTKNIQYF. CDR3 in DNA: TGTGCCAGCAGCTTAGCCTCCGGTTCTACCAAAAACATTCAGTACTTC.

This rearrangement joins TRBV5-4 to TRBJ1-1; D might be TRBD1 (6 bases). CDR1 and CDR2 (germline): SGHNT, YYREEE (reference sequence). V lost 4 bases to trimming and J lost 2 bases, with 15 bases between them. The CDR3 runs 15 residues. The CDR3 nucleotides are TGTGCCAGCAGCCCGGTCGTACAGGGCAACACTGAAGCTTTCTTT. As protein: CASSPVVQGNTEAFF.

This rearrangement joins TRBV2 to TRBJ2-7; D perhaps matches TRBD2 (6 bases). Germline V gives CDR1 SNHLY, CDR2 FYNNEI. The CDR3 is 15 amino acids. Trimming took off 2 bases at V and 1 base at J, with 12 bases between the two ends. DNA for the CDR3: TGTGCCAGCAGTGAAATCGGGCGGGGTTCCTACGAGCAGTACTTC. Translating gives CASSEIGRGSYEQYF.

V and J are TRBV5-1 and TRBJ2-5, with TRBD2 identical over 8 bases. Germline lookup yields CDR1 SGHRS and CDR2 YFSETQ. V trimming: 7 bases; J trimming: 1 base; junction bases outside the gene matches: 9. CDR3 length equals 15 residues. As DNA, the CDR3 is TGCGCCAGCCATTCCCTAGCGGGTCTCCAAGAGACCCAGTACTTC. Its translation: CASHSLAGLQETQYF.

The J gene is TRBJ2-3, the V gene TRBV5-1; D perhaps matches TRBD1 (5 bases). Trimming removed 4 bases at V and 0 bases at J, with 12 bases between. Germline lookup yields CDR1 SGHRS and CDR2 YFSETQ. The CDR3 spans 15 residues. The CDR3 DNA reads as TGCGCCAGCAGCCCCCGGACATCCAGCACAGATACGCAGTATTTT. Amino acid sequence: CASSPRTSSTDTQYF.

The chain employs TRBV12-3 or TRBV12-4 and TRBJ1-1, with no clear D. V lost 5 bases and J lost 5, with 12 bases in between. The CDR3 is made up of 13 amino acids. The CDR3 spells CASSPGSWTEAFF. CDR3 nucleotide sequence: TGTGCCAGCAGTCCCGGGAGTTGGACTGAAGCTTTCTTT.